What follows describes a single T cell receptor (beta chain). Its antigen remains unidentified. One base away there is no much larger clone; base qualities are not given. This sample is part of a study of blood T cell repertoires in COVID-19 (dated by TCRdb to about 2020). Broadly, across the study: Samples from collaborators originated in the United States, Italy and Spain and spanned both the acute and convalescent phases of COVID-19. The prospective study material was composed of cDNA or gDNA derived from T cells, B-cell-depleted T cells, or PBMCs. Deeply sampled blood TCRbeta repertoires from subjects exposed to, actively infected with, or recovered from COVID-19 were included in the dataset. A freely available public database, intended as a resource for researchers studying the immune response to SARS-CoV-2, is where the repertoires were released. Samples were obtained from the ongoing ImmuneRACE study (first 160 participants) and from some 1,200 subjects provided by 6 global collaborators. Nearly every sample came with metadata listing a de-identified subject ID, COVID-19 status, age in years and sex. Where available, HLA class I and class II types were taken from metadata supplied by the sample provider and were not determined by assay-based typing.

Samples from volunteer blood donors who had recovered from COVID-19 were contributed by a second Seattle source. Each collaborating institution followed its own protocols to collect whole blood in K2EDTA tubes. Collaborator samples were shipped for TCRbeta analysis as frozen whole blood, isolated PBMCs, or DNA extracted from either sample type. CDR1 and CDR2 are drawn from the germline V gene: MGHRA, YSYEKL. The CDR3 spans 17 residues, from the cysteine through the phenylalanine. The entry retains the CDR3 DNA only, 51 bases that are in frame from base 1. V trim: 2 bases; J trim: 4 bases; unmatched bases: 6. Overall results and qualifications from the work: How much clinical and demographic metadata was included differed by source and by participant, and the metadata was provided uncurated.

TCRbeta CDR3 regions were amplified from genomic DNA by means of the immunoSEQ Assay, a bias-controlled multiplex PCR. The original methods were these. Within the assay, amplification of reference gene primers was used to estimate how many nucleated cells each sample contained. To quantify the absolute abundance of each unique TCRbeta CDR3 rearrangement, sequence reads were collapsed and filtered. For each sample, productive Simpson clonality was calculated by taking the square root of Simpson's diversity index across productive rearrangements. The immuneACCESS repertoire file appears here via TCRdb, limited to in-frame rearrangements. These files lack a portion of the clones; in checked studies, under half of the deficit traces to unresolved V genes, and the cause of the others is not known. From that table come the V and J calls and clone size; the DNA was used to work out D and trimming. Recorded for this sample are around 270,000 clones; more than 75% of them occurred a single time. The ten largest clones capture roughly 9.8% of the sample.

The chain is assembled from TRBV4-1 and TRBJ2-1, with 12 middle bases fitting TRBD2. Sequencing was carried out using peripheral blood. This TCR came from a man aged 35-49 years who had recovered from COVID-19. The CDR3 protein sequence reads: CASSQLTSGGHYNEQFF. The nucleotides are TGCGCCAGCAGCCAACTGACTAGCGGGGGACATTACAATGAGCAGTTCTTC.